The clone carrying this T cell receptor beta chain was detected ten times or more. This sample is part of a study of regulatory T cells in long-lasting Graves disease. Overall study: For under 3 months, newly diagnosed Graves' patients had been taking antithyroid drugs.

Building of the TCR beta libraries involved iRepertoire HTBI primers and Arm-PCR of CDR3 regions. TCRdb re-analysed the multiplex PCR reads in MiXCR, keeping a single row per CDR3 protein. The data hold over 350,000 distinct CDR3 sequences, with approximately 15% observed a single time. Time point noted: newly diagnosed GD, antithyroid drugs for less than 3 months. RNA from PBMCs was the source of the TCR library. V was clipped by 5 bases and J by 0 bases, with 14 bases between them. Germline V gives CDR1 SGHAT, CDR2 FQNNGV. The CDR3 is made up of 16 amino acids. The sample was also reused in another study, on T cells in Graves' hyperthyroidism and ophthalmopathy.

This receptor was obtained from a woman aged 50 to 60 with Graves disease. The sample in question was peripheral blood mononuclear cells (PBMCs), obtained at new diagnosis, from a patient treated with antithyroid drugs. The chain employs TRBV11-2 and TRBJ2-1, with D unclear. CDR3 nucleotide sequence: TGTGCCAGCAGCCCTCCCCCTCAAAGCTCCTACAATGAGCAGTTCTTC. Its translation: CASSPPPQSSYNEQFF. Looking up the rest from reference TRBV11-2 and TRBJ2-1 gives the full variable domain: EAGVAQSPRYKIIEKRQSVAFWCNPISGHATLYWYQQILGQGPKLLIQFQNNGVVDDSQLPKDRFSAERLKGVDSTLKIQPAKLEDSAVYLCASSPPPQSSYNEQFFGPGTRLTVL.